This TCR beta chain was identified in a study of CD8 T cells in ankylosing spondylitis. Using its own MiXCR run on the 5' RACE reads, TCRdb lists one record per CDR3 protein. The sample carries fewer than 500,000 distinct CDR3 sequences, approximately 26% recorded once. Notes on the study in general: Within matched ankylosing spondylitis synovial fluid, disease-linked clones were reportedly significantly enriched. Ankylosing spondylitis blood seemed to carry a telltale TCR beta motif made of several highly homologous variants.

The germline V gene has CDR1 SGHTA and CDR2 FQGNSA. This CDR3 contains 16 residues. The V end was cut by 3 bases, the J end by 6 bases, with 20 bases between. With respect to this clonotype: Its antigen is still unknown.

The sequencing input was blood, either unsorted or a sorted T cell fraction (not recorded which). This TCR came from a male donor with ankylosing spondylitis. The genes are TRBV7-2 and TRBJ1-2; perhaps TRBD1 as D (6 bases). DNA for the CDR3: TGTGCCAGCAGCTTTGGCTTTGGCAGGGGAGACCATGGCTACACCTTC. It yields the protein CASSFGFGRGDHGYTF.